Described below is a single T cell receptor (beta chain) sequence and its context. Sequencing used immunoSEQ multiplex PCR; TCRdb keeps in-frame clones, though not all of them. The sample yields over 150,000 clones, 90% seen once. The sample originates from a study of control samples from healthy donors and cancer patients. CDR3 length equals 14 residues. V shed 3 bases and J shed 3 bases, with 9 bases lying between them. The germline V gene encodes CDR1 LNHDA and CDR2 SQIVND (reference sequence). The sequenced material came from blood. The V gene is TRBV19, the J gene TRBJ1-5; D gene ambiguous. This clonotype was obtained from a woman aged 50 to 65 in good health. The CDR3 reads CASSIWQYNQPQHF. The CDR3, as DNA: TGTGCCAGTAGTATCTGGCAGTACAATCAGCCCCAGCATTTT.